This TCR beta chain was captured in a study of T cell repertoires in cytomegalovirus infection. This CDR3 has 13 residues. V lost 6 bases and J lost 4, with 12 bases in between. In germline, CDR1 is MDHEN, CDR2 SYDVKM. TCRdb re-called the reads through MiXCR, storing one row per CDR3 protein. The sample records about 920,000 distinct CDR3 sequences, approximately 31% being singletons. Notes on this clonotype: Its specificity is unknown.

This chain joins TRBV28 and TRBJ1-2; D ambiguous. The starting material was cultured CD8+ T cells from PBMCs, obtained from culture after CMV antigen stimulation. The receptor comes from a human donor in good health (CMV status not recorded). Some clones in this sample may be carry-over from other donors' samples. The CDR3 DNA is TGTGCCAGCAGCCCAGATCTGCTCTATGGCTACACCTTC. This codes for CASSPDLLYGYTF.